Listed here are 8 T cell receptor beta chains from one sample, sequenced in a study of blood T cell repertoires in COVID-19. Using immunoSEQ multiplex PCR, the repertoire was profiled, and TCRdb retains in-frame clones only, with some absent. The sample holds about 190,000 clones; more than 85% are singletons and the top ten take roughly 2.2%. Specimen: peripheral blood. The receptors shown here come from a man aged 65 to 79 with active or convalescent COVID-19.

This clone appeared a few times. J is TRBJ2-1 and V is TRBV7-9; 7 bases agree with TRBD1. V gave up 6 bases and J gave up 0 bases; unmatched junction bases: 5. The CDR3 extends over 15 amino acids. CDR1 SEHNR and CDR2 FQNEAQ come from the germline V gene (reference sequence). CDR3 bases: TGTGCCAGCAGTCTCGAGGGGGCCTCCTACAATGAGCAGTTCTTC. Translation: CASSLEGASYNEQFF.

The chain carries TRBV19 and TRBJ1-2; no clear D. The CDR3 covers 14 residues. The germline V and J ends were trimmed by 5 bases and 8 bases, with 18 bases remaining between them. Per germline, CDR1 LNHDA and CDR2 SQIVND (reference sequence). This CDR3 reads CASSLPGFRGGYTF. The CDR3 DNA reads as TGTGCCAGTAGTCTCCCCGGATTCAGAGGGGGCTACACCTTC.

The rearrangement uses TRBV27 and TRBJ2-7; TRBD2 agrees at 7 bases. This CDR3 spans 14 amino acids. Germline CDR1 reads MNHEY; CDR2 reads SMNVEV (reference sequence). The ends lost 6 bases at V and 5 bases at J; junction bases unmatched: 10. CDR3: CASRGGGRVDEQYF. CDR3 nucleotide sequence: TGTGCCAGCAGGGGGGGAGGGCGCGTGGACGAGCAGTACTTC.

This chain joins TRBV6-1 and TRBJ1-5; D unresolved. The CDR3 runs to 14 residues. Per the germline V gene, CDR1 is MNHNS and CDR2 is SASEGT. Trimming left V 2 bases short and J 2 bases short, with 7 bases between. The CDR3 sequence: CASSEMQGNQPQHF. CDR3 in DNA: TGTGCCAGCAGTGAAATGCAGGGCAATCAGCCCCAGCATTTT.

The chain recombines TRBV28 with TRBJ1-1, with D maybe TRBD1 (5 bases). V lost 2 bases to trimming and J lost 6 bases, with 22 bases between them. The CDR3 runs to 17 residues. Germline V gene sequence: CDR1 MDHEN, CDR2 SYDVKM. DNA for the CDR3: TGTGCCAGCAGTTTAATTTCGGTGACAGTCTTAAATGCTGAAGCTTTCTTT. Translating it yields CASSLISVTVLNAEAFF.

The CDR3: CASSRWTSVNNEQFF. CDR3 nucleotide sequence: TGTGCCAGCTCACGATGGACTAGCGTAAACAATGAGCAGTTCTTC. The chain joins TRBV18 to TRBJ2-1; 9 bases line up with TRBD2. From germline, CDR1 is KGHSH and CDR2 LQKENI. The CDR3 is made up of 15 amino acids. With V trimmed by 4 bases and J by 5 bases, 6 bases remained unmatched.

The CDR3: CASSSTDRVKFSTQHF. The CDR3, as DNA: TGTGCCAGCAGTTCAACTGACAGGGTAAAATTTTCGACCCAGCATTTT. The rearrangement joins TRBV28 to TRBJ1-5, with 7 bases aligning to TRBD1. This CDR3 is built from 16 residues. J was trimmed by 11 bases and V by 4 bases; bases with no gene match: 17. From germline, CDR1 is MDHEN and CDR2 SYDVKM.

The chain uses TRBV15 and TRBJ2-5; 7 nucleotides align to TRBD1. The CDR3 contains 15 residues. Trimming removed 5 bases from V and 4 bases from J; junction bases left unmatched: 10. Looked up from germline, CDR1 is LNHNV and CDR2 is YYDKDF (reference sequence). The CDR3 bases are TGTGCCACCAGCGTTCCCACAGGGGCGGCAGAGACCCAGTACTTC. This gives the protein CATSVPTGAAETQYF.